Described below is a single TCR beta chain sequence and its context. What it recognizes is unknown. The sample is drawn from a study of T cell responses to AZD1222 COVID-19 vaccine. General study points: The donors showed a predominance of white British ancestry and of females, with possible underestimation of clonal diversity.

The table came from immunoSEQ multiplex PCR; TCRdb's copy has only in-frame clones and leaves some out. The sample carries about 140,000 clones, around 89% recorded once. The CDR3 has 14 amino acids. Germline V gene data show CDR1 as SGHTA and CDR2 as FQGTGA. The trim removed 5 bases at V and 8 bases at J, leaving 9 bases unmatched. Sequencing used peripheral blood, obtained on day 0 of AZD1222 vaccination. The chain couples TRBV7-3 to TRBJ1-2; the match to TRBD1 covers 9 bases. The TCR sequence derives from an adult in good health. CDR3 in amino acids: CASSLNSGQGGYTF. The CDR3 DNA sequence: TGTGCCAGCAGCCTGAACTCGGGACAGGGAGGCTACACCTTC. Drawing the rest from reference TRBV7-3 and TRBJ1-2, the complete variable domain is GAGVSQTPSNKVTEKGKYVELRCDPISGHTALYWYRQSLGQGPEFLIYFQGTGAADDSGLPNDRFFAVRPEGSVSTLKIQRTERGDSAVYLCASSLNSGQGGYTFGSGTRLTVV.